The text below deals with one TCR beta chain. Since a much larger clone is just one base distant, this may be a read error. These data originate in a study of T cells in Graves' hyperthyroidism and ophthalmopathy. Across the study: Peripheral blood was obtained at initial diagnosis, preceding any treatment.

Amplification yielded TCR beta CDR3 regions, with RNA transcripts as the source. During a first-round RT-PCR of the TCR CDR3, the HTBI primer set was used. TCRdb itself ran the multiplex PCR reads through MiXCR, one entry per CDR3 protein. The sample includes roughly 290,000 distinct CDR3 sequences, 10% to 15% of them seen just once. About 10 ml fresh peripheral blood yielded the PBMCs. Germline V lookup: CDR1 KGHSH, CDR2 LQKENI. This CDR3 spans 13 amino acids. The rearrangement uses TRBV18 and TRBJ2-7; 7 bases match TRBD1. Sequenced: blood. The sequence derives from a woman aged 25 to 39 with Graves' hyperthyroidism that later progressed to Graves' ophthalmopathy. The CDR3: CASSRGQISEQHF. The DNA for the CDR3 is TGTGCCAGCTCACGGGGACAGATTTCCGAGCAGCACTTC.